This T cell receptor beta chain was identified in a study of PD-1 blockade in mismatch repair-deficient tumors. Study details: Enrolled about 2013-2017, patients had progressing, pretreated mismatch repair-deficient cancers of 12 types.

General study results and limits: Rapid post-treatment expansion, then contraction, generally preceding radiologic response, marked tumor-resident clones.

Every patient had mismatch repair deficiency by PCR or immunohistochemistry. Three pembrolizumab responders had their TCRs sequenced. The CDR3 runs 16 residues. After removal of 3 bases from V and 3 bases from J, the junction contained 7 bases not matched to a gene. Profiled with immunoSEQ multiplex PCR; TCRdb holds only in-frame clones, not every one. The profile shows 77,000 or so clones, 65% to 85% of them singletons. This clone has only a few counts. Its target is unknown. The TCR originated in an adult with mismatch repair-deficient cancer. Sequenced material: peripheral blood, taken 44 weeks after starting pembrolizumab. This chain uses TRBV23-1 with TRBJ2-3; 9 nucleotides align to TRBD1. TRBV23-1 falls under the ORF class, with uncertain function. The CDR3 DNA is TGCGCCAGCAGTCACCCTTGGGACAGGGTAACAGATACGCAGTATTTT. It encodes CASSHPWDRVTDTQYF.